Sequencing of this T cell receptor beta chain was carried out in a study of T cell clonotyping in hematopoietic cell transplantation. General study findings and limits: Graft donor and pretransplant recipient Inverse Simpson Index values predicted broader posttransplant TCR diversity. After transplant, recipient diversity fell while pathologically expanded clonotypes grew through day 180. CD4 and CD8 repertoire contributions could not be separated without sorting.

The CDR3 has 13 amino acids. In germline, CDR1 is SGHNT, CDR2 YYREEE (reference sequence). Between the trimmed V and J ends, which lost 3 bases and 7 bases, there was a span of 10 bases. With respect to this clone: Its antigen is not identified.

The protocol was immunoSEQ multiplex PCR, while the TCRdb copy is restricted to in-frame clones and leaves out a portion. The sample consists of about 4,600 clones, 77% of them appearing once. Sequencing used peripheral blood mononuclear cells, obtained 100 days after allogeneic stem cell transplant. V is TRBV5-4 and J is TRBJ1-4; D is perhaps TRBD1 (5 bases). This receptor was obtained from a female patient between 50 and 59 years old who had an allogeneic stem cell transplant from an unrelated donor, so the T cells may come from the graft donor. Some clones in this sample may be carry-over from other donors' samples. The CDR3 nucleotides are TGTGCCAGCAGCTCTCTGGGGCGTGAAAAACTGTTTTTT. Its protein product is CASSSLGREKLFF.